The 32 T cell receptor beta chains in this list originate from one sample, sequenced in a study of cytomegalovirus exposure and HLA in healthy donors. In the PCR, 60 Vbeta and 13 Jbeta primers were used. Libraries were prepared by immunoSEQ multiplex PCR; TCRdb keeps only in-frame clonotypes and omits some of them. This sample yields 170,000 or so clones, of which approximately 80% are seen a single time; under 2% belongs to the top ten. The material sequenced was PBMCs. These receptors came from a man between 18 and 29 years old in good health and CMV-seronegative.

The CDR3 DNA is TGTGCCAGTAGTCCCGCGGGGACCCCTAGGGAGCAGTACTTC. Translation gives CASSPAGTPREQYF. The rearrangement links TRBV19 to TRBJ2-7; possibly TRBD2 for D (6 bases). Trimming took off 5 bases at V and 7 bases at J, with 18 bases between the two ends. The CDR3 runs to 14 residues. Germline-derived CDR1 and CDR2 are LNHDA and SQIVND (reference sequence). Supplemented by reference TRBV19 and TRBJ2-7, the full variable domain reads DGGITQSPKYLFRKEGQNVTLSCEQNLNHDAMYWYRQDPGQGLRLIYYSQIVNDFQKGDIAEGYSVSREKKESFPLTVTSAQKNPTAFYLCASSPAGTPREQYFGPGTRLTVT.

The rearrangement uses TRBV7-2 and TRBJ2-7; tentatively, D is TRBD1 (8 bases). The germline CDR1 and CDR2 sequences are SGHTA and FQGNSA. With 3 bases removed from V and 7 bases from J, the gap between germline ends came to 16 bases. The CDR3 is 14 amino acids. The CDR3 DNA reads as TGTGCCAGCAGCTTCACAGGGGGGGCAGGGGAGCAGTACTTC. Its protein product is CASSFTGGAGEQYF.

The chain carries TRBV7-6 and TRBJ2-3; 13 bases are a match to TRBD2. The junction had 9 bases not matched to a gene; V was cut back by 1 base and J by 2 bases. The CDR3 has 19 residues. Germline CDR1 reads SGHVS; CDR2 reads FNYEAQ. The CDR3 loop is CASSLGALGLAGFTDTQYF. CDR3 sequence (DNA): TGTGCCAGCAGCTTAGGTGCCCTGGGACTAGCGGGGTTCACAGATACGCAGTATTTT.

The rearrangement joins TRBV5-1 to TRBJ1-5; TRBD1 matches at 8 bases. Per germline, CDR1 SGHRS and CDR2 YFSETQ. The V segment lost 0 bases and the J segment 7 bases; nucleotides outside the gene matches: 3. The CDR3 sequence is 14 residues long. The CDR3 region is CASSLAGGGQPQHF. The CDR3 bases are TGCGCCAGCAGCTTGGCAGGGGGCGGCCAGCCCCAGCATTTT. The variable domain in full, with the rest retrieved from reference TRBV5-1 and TRBJ1-5, is KAGVTQTPRYLIKTRGQQVTLSCSPISGHRSVSWYQQTPGQGLQFLFEYFSETQRNKGNFPGRFSGRQFSNSRSEMNVSTLELGDSALYLCASSLAGGGQPQHFGDGTRLSIL.

The chain links TRBV28 to TRBJ2-7; no clear D gene. The germline V gene has CDR1 MDHEN and CDR2 SYDVKM. The CDR3 is made up of 13 amino acids. The V and J ends lost 5 bases and 4 bases respectively, with 12 bases between them. CDR3 bases: TGTGCCAGCAGTACACTGACTCGATACGAGCAGTACTTC. Amino acid sequence: CASSTLTRYEQYF.

The chain has TRBV30 and TRBJ1-6; D may be TRBD1 (5 bases). V was clipped by 0 bases and J by 9 bases, with 12 bases between them. Germline V gives CDR1 GTSNPN, CDR2 SVGIG (reference sequence). CDR3 size: 14 residues. CDR3 amino acids: CAWSVGQGTSPLHF. DNA for the CDR3: TGTGCCTGGAGTGTGGGTCAGGGAACTTCACCCCTCCACTTT. The full variable domain, in which reference TRBV30 and TRBJ1-6 provide the parts outside the CDR3, is SQTIHQWPATLVQPVGSPLSLECTVEGTSNPNLYWYRQAAGRGLQLLFYSVGIGQISSEVPQNLSASRPQDRQFILSSKKLLLSDSGFYLCAWSVGQGTSPLHFGNGTRLTVT.

The chain is built from TRBV18 and TRBJ1-1; D call uncertain. The CDR3 extends over 12 amino acids. Germline V lookup: CDR1 KGHSH, CDR2 LQKENI. V gave up 3 bases and J gave up 3 bases, with 5 bases separating them. The CDR3: CASSPLDTEAFF. The CDR3 DNA sequence: TGTGCCAGCTCACCCCTCGACACTGAAGCTTTCTTT.

The chain carries TRBV27 and TRBJ2-7; 8 bases are shared with TRBD1. V lost 6 bases and J lost 3; bases outside the gene matches: 7. There are 14 residues in the CDR3. Germline values: CDR1 MNHEY, CDR2 SMNVEV (reference sequence). The CDR3 reads CASRLTGGHYEQYF. The DNA of the CDR3 is TGTGCCAGCAGACTAACAGGGGGTCACTACGAGCAGTACTTC.

This rearrangement joins TRBV9 to TRBJ2-5; no firm D call. Germline CDR1 is SGDLS and CDR2 is YYNGEE. This CDR3 has 14 amino acids. Trimming stripped 0 bases from V and 1 base from J, with 7 bases between. The chain's CDR3 is CASSVGHLQETQYF. CDR3 nucleotides: TGTGCCAGCAGCGTAGGACACCTCCAAGAGACCCAGTACTTC.

The chain couples TRBV11-2 to TRBJ2-1; tentatively, D is TRBD1 (6 bases). The CDR3 is made up of 16 amino acids. The V gene lost 5 bases and the J gene lost 1 base, with 15 bases spanning the gap. Germline V gene sequence: CDR1 SGHAT, CDR2 FQNNGV. The CDR3 DNA sequence: TGTGCCAGCAGCCTGGGGGCGAGCGGATCCTACAATGAGCAGTTCTTC. Translation: CASSLGASGSYNEQFF.

J is TRBJ2-7 and V is TRBV6-6; 8 bases line up with TRBD2. The CDR3 covers 13 residues. Germline CDR1 and CDR2: MNHNY and SVGAGI (reference sequence). J was trimmed by 3 bases and V by 7 bases; bases with no gene match: 5. The CDR3 region has the DNA TGTGCCAGCAATGTCCTAGCGGGCTACGAGCAGTACTTC. Amino acids: CASNVLAGYEQYF.

In its sample, this clone was seen a few times. The gene calls are TRBV5-1 and TRBJ2-1, with D maybe TRBD1 (6 bases). CDR1 is SGHRS and CDR2 is YFSETQ in the germline V gene. V lost 1 base and J 1 base, leaving 15 bases between the germline ends. There are 17 residues in the CDR3. The CDR3 here is CASSLLGRGVSYNEQFF. As DNA, the CDR3 is TGCGCCAGCAGCTTGTTAGGCAGGGGCGTATCCTACAATGAGCAGTTCTTC.

About this clone itself: The same CDR3 can be traced to other DNA sequences in this sample. This chain joins TRBV9 and TRBJ2-2; D remains unclear. CDR1 SGDLS and CDR2 YYNGEE come from the germline V gene. V was trimmed by 2 bases and J by 7 bases, leaving 6 bases between them. The CDR3 has 12 residues. CDR3: CASSVRSGELFF. The CDR3 DNA reads as TGTGCCAGCAGCGTTAGGAGCGGGGAGCTGTTTTTT.

The rearrangement uses TRBV6-1 and TRBJ2-1, with TRBD1 identical over 8 bases. Germline V CDR1 and CDR2: MNHNS, SASEGT. The J segment lost 2 bases and the V segment lost 7 bases, leaving 10 bases of the junction unmatched. The CDR3 consists of 16 residues. CDR3 DNA: TGTGCCAGCACTGATACAGGGGGTATGCCCTACAATGAGCAGTTCTTC. Its translation: CASTDTGGMPYNEQFF.

V usage is TRBV6-5 and J usage is TRBJ2-7; 11 nucleotides match TRBD2. Germline CDR1 reads MNHEY; CDR2 reads SVGAGI. The CDR3 covers 15 residues. J was trimmed by 5 bases and V by 6 bases; bases with no gene match: 9. The CDR3 nucleotides read TGTGCCAGCAGGCCTGCCGGGACTAGCGGAAACGAGCAGTACTTC. Residues: CASRPAGTSGNEQYF.

This sequence joins TRBV4-1 and TRBJ1-5, with 7 bases that match TRBD1. The germline V gene has CDR1 MGHRA and CDR2 YSYEKL. V trimming: 2 bases; J trimming: 5 bases; junction bases outside the gene matches: 6. The CDR3 covers 15 residues. The CDR3 coding sequence is TGCGCCAGCAGCCAACACAAAGGGGGCCATCAGCCCCAGCATTTT. It translates to CASSQHKGGHQPQHF.

CDR3 nucleotide sequence: TGTGCCAGCATCCCGGGGGGGAGCAAAAACATTCAGTACTTC. As protein: CASIPGGSKNIQYF. The rearrangement joins TRBV28 to TRBJ2-4; 8 nucleotides agree with TRBD2. The germline V gene has CDR1 MDHEN and CDR2 SYDVKM. The CDR3 length is 14 residues. V trimming: 7 bases; J trimming: 3 bases; junction bases outside the gene matches: 5.

This clone was found once. The CDR3 region has the DNA TGTGCCAGCAACAGGGGGCAAGAGACCCAGTACTTC. This sequence encodes CASNRGQETQYF. The chain carries TRBV6-5 and TRBJ2-5; TRBD1 agrees at 8 bases. Germline V CDR1 and CDR2: MNHEY, SVGAGI. The CDR3 runs to 12 residues. V shed 7 bases, J shed 2 bases, and the junction held 0 bases outside the gene matches.

The chain recombines TRBV27 with TRBJ1-1; 7 bases align to TRBD1. Germline V CDR1 and CDR2: MNHEY, SMNVEV (reference sequence). The CDR3 contains 15 residues. With V trimmed by 2 bases and J by 0 bases, 3 bases remained unmatched. CDR3: CASSLGQAMNTEAFF. The CDR3 nucleotides read TGTGCCAGCAGTTTAGGACAGGCCATGAACACTGAAGCTTTCTTT.

This chain joins TRBV5-4 and TRBJ2-1; possible D gene TRBD1, 6 bases. This CDR3 spans 15 amino acids. The germline CDR1 and CDR2 sequences are SGHNT and YYREEE (reference sequence). V shed 4 bases and J shed 2 bases, with 13 bases lying between them. The CDR3 region has the DNA TGTGCCAGCAGCCCCTTGGGGGACACCTACAATGAGCAGTTCTTC. Protein product: CASSPLGDTYNEQFF. The full variable domain, completed using reference TRBV5-4 and TRBJ2-1, is ETGVTQSPTHLIKTRGQQVTLRCSSQSGHNTVSWYQQALGQGPQFIFQYYREEENGRGNFPPRFSGLQFPNYSSELNVNALELDDSALYLCASSPLGDTYNEQFFGPGTRLTVL.

Worth noting for this clone: Other DNA sequences in the same sample also yield this CDR3. CDR3 region: CASSLGGGETQYF. The DNA for the CDR3 is TGCGCCAGCAGCTTGGGCGGTGGTGAGACCCAGTACTTC. This sequence joins TRBV5-1 and TRBJ2-5, with D unresolved. V lost 0 bases, J lost 5 bases, and 8 bases lay in between. The CDR3 is 13 amino acids. Germline V CDR1 and CDR2: SGHRS, YFSETQ. The complete variable domain, with remaining parts taken from reference TRBV5-1 and TRBJ2-5, reads KAGVTQTPRYLIKTRGQQVTLSCSPISGHRSVSWYQQTPGQGLQFLFEYFSETQRNKGNFPGRFSGRQFSNSRSEMNVSTLELGDSALYLCASSLGGGETQYFGPGTRLLVL.

The chain uses TRBV6-4 and TRBJ2-3; perhaps TRBD2 as D (6 bases). V was trimmed by 0 bases and J by 5 bases, leaving 12 bases between them. The CDR3 loop spans 15 amino acids. CDR1 and CDR2 (germline): MRHNA, SNTAGT. The CDR3 here is CASSDSEGGGDTQYF. The CDR3 DNA follows: TGTGCCAGCAGTGACTCGGAGGGTGGGGGAGATACGCAGTATTTT.

The chain employs TRBV7-9 and TRBJ1-1; 10 nucleotides line up with TRBD1. The CDR3 length is 16 residues. V gave up 2 bases and J gave up 11 bases; unmatched junction bases: 14. Germline V gene data show CDR1 as SEHNR and CDR2 as FQNEAQ (reference sequence). The CDR3 region has the DNA TGTGCCAGCAGCTTACGGCCGGGACAGGGGCTCGTTAAGGCTTTCTTT. This gives the protein CASSLRPGQGLVKAFF.

This clone has a single count. The sample contains more than one DNA sequence encoding this CDR3. This chain uses TRBV28 with TRBJ2-2, with D possibly being TRBD2 (6 bases). Trimming shortened V by 6 bases and J by 7 bases, and 18 bases separated the two germline ends. The germline V gene has CDR1 MDHEN and CDR2 SYDVKM. There are 15 residues in the CDR3. The CDR3 is CASRLDPRRGGELFF. The CDR3 bases are TGTGCCAGCAGGTTGGATCCCCGGAGGGGCGGGGAGCTGTTTTTT.

V and J are TRBV7-3 and TRBJ2-2; possibly TRBD1 for D (6 bases). Trimming removed 5 bases at V and 6 bases at J, with 19 bases between. CDR3 length: 16 residues. Germline V lookup: CDR1 SGHTA, CDR2 FQGTGA. For the CDR3, the DNA is TGTGCCAGCAGCCCAAACAGGGACCCCTGGGCCGGGGAGCTGTTTTTT. It is translated as CASSPNRDPWAGELFF.

The V and J genes are TRBV2 and TRBJ2-2; 9 nucleotides line up with TRBD2. V lost 5 bases to trimming and J lost 2 bases; unmatched junction nucleotides: 9. The length of the CDR3 is 17 residues. Germline assignment: CDR1 SNHLY and CDR2 FYNNEI. The DNA of the CDR3 is TGTGCCAGCAGTTTCCGAAGCGGGAGGCGAAACACCGGGGAGCTGTTTTTT. Amino acids: CASSFRSGRRNTGELFF.

CDR3 DNA sequence: TGTGCCAGCAGCTTGGCAGATGGAAACACCATATATTTT. Translation gives CASSLADGNTIYF. J is TRBJ1-3 and V is TRBV5-6; the D is unclear. CDR3 length: 13 residues. Looked up from germline, CDR1 is SGHDT and CDR2 is YYEEEE. V was shortened by 0 bases and J by 3 bases, with 4 bases between the two germline ends. Using reference TRBV5-6 and TRBJ1-3 for the parts outside the CDR3, the full variable domain is DAGVTQSPTHLIKTRGQQVTLRCSPKSGHDTVSWYQQALGQGPQFIFQYYEEEERQRGNFPDRFSGHQFPNYSSELNVNALLLGDSALYLCASSLADGNTIYFGEGSWLTVV.

In the case of this clone: Compared with germline, one end of the junction differs, possibly owing to a read error. The V and J genes are TRBV7-9 and TRBJ2-3; maybe TRBD2 (5 bases). The CDR3 is 16 residues long. CDR1 and CDR2 (germline): SEHNR, FQNEAQ (reference sequence). CDR3 amino acids: CSSSFFQRIFTDTQYF. CDR3 nucleotide sequence: TGTTCCAGCAGCTTTTTCCAGCGGATATTCACAGATACGCAGTATTTT. Drawing the rest from reference TRBV7-9 and TRBJ2-3, the complete variable domain is DTGVSQNPRHKITKRGQNVTFRCDPISEHNRLYWYRQTLGQGPEFLTYFQNEAQLEKSRLLSDRFSAERPKGSFSTLEIQRTEQGDSAMYLCSSSFFQRIFTDTQYFGPGTRLTVL.

J is TRBJ2-2 and V is TRBV4-3, with D perhaps matching TRBD1 (6 bases). In germline, CDR1 is LGHNA, CDR2 YSLEER. With 0 bases removed from V and 5 bases from J, the gap between germline ends came to 10 bases. The CDR3 runs to 15 residues. The CDR3 is CASSQEGRGTGELFF. The CDR3 DNA is TGCGCCAGCAGCCAAGAAGGAAGGGGGACCGGGGAGCTGTTTTTT.

The chain uses TRBV5-1 and TRBJ2-3; TRBD2 matches at 13 bases. The length of the CDR3 is 19 residues. The V segment lost 5 bases and the J segment 0 bases; nucleotides outside the gene matches: 12. CDR1 and CDR2 (germline): SGHRS, YFSETQ. Here the CDR3 DNA reads TGCGCCAGCAGTTCGGGGGCGATACTAGCGGGGGGGAGCACAGATACGCAGTATTTT. Translating gives CASSSGAILAGGSTDTQYF. The variable domain in full, completed from reference TRBV5-1 and TRBJ2-3, reads KAGVTQTPRYLIKTRGQQVTLSCSPISGHRSVSWYQQTPGQGLQFLFEYFSETQRNKGNFPGRFSGRQFSNSRSEMNVSTLELGDSALYLCASSSGAILAGGSTDTQYFGPGTRLTVL.

The gene calls are TRBV9 and TRBJ2-3; 9 bases fit TRBD1. The CDR3 extends over 15 amino acids. CDR1 is SGDLS, CDR2 YYNGEE, per germline. The V gene end was trimmed by 5 bases and the J gene end by 1 base; junction bases not matched to a gene: 5. Written as DNA, the CDR3 is TGTGCCAGCAGGGCAACAGGGGGCCGCACAGATACGCAGTATTTT. This codes for CASRATGGRTDTQYF.

The chain combines TRBV7-2 with TRBJ1-2, with D possibly being TRBD1 (6 bases). The germline V gene encodes CDR1 SGHTA and CDR2 FQGNSA. V lost 4 bases, J lost 4 bases, and 13 bases lay in between. The CDR3 has 14 residues. CDR3 sequence reads: CASSWDISSYGYTF. DNA of the CDR3: TGTGCCAGCAGCTGGGACATTTCCTCCTATGGCTACACCTTC.